The 15 T cell receptor beta chains below all came from one sample that was sequenced in a study of blood T cell repertoires in COVID-19. Profiled with immunoSEQ multiplex PCR; TCRdb holds only in-frame clones, not every one. The sample holds more than 350,000 clones; more than 80% are singletons and the top ten take 2.5% to 3.5%. Sequenced: peripheral blood. The receptors were gathered from a woman aged 30 to 39 with COVID-19, enrolled during active disease.

This chain uses TRBV28 with TRBJ1-3, with D perhaps matching TRBD1 (5 bases). The germline CDR1 and CDR2 sequences are MDHEN and SYDVKM. The CDR3 is made up of 14 amino acids. V was cut by 7 bases and J by 2 bases, with 12 bases left in between. The CDR3 sequence is CASTSQGTGNTIYF. CDR3 sequence (DNA): TGTGCCAGCACCTCCCAGGGCACTGGAAACACCATATATTTT.

The CDR3 protein is CASSQVAGTANSPLHF. The CDR3 DNA reads TGCGCCAGCAGCCAAGTAGCCGGGACAGCAAATTCACCCCTCCACTTT. V is TRBV4-3 and J is TRBJ1-6; 7 bases fit TRBD1. CDR3 size: 16 residues. V dropped 1 base and J dropped 7; count of bases not matched to a gene: 7. Germline V CDR1 and CDR2: LGHNA, YSLEER.

Regarding this clone: The junction departs from germline at one end; a sequencing error may be responsible. The chain joins TRBV7-2 to TRBJ1-5; unclear D gene. Germline V gene data show CDR1 as SGHTA and CDR2 as FQGNSA. The CDR3 is 12 amino acids. This chain's CDR3 is CASSLSNRPQHF. In DNA form, the CDR3 reads TGTGCCAGCAGCCTTTCTAATCGGCCCCAGCATTTT.

This clone was recorded once. This chain uses TRBV28 with TRBJ2-2; D unresolved. The germline V and J ends were trimmed by 2 bases and 5 bases, with 3 bases remaining between them. CDR3 length: 12 residues. In germline, CDR1 is MDHEN, CDR2 SYDVKM. CDR3 coding DNA: TGTGCCAGCAGTTTACAGACCGGGGAGCTGTTTTTT. This translates into CASSLQTGELFF. The entire variable domain, with the rest obtained from reference TRBV28 and TRBJ2-2, is as follows: DVKVTQSSRYLVKRTGEKVFLECVQDMDHENMFWYRQDPGLGLRLIYFSYDVKMKEKGDIPEGYSVSREKKERFSLILESASTNQTSMYLCASSLQTGELFFGEGSRLTVL.

The V call is TRBV29-1, the J call TRBJ2-5; 11 bases are a match to TRBD2. Germline CDR1 is SQVTM and CDR2 is ANQGSEA. V was clipped by 7 bases and J by 2 bases; unmatched bases: 6. The CDR3 sequence is 14 residues long. The CDR3 DNA follows: TGCAGCGGCGGACTAGCGGGTCGTCAAGAGACCCAGTACTTC. This translates into CSGGLAGRQETQYF.

The chain combines TRBV4-3 with TRBJ1-2; TRBD1 matches at 12 bases. The ends lost 3 bases at V and 4 bases at J; junction bases unmatched: 12. CDR1 is LGHNA, CDR2 YSLEER, per germline. The CDR3 length is 18 residues. CDR3 amino acids: CASSQGVGQGAMGYGYTF. Here the CDR3 DNA reads TGCGCCAGCAGCCAGGGGGTGGGACAGGGGGCGATGGGCTATGGCTACACCTTC.

The chain couples TRBV28 to TRBJ1-2, with a possible D match to TRBD1 (6 bases). The length of the CDR3 is 12 residues. Germline lookup yields CDR1 MDHEN and CDR2 SYDVKM. The V end lost 10 bases, the J end lost 4 bases, and 13 bases lay between the germline ends. For the CDR3, the DNA is TGTGCCATCAGACAGGATTTCTATGGCTACACCTTC. Encoded protein: CAIRQDFYGYTF.

V is TRBV7-2 and J is TRBJ2-7; tentative D call: TRBD1 (5 bases). The V gene lost 2 bases and the J gene lost 5 bases, with 10 bases spanning the gap. Looked up from germline, CDR1 is SGHTA and CDR2 is FQGNSA. This CDR3 has 13 residues. This chain's CDR3 is CASSLIPRDEQYF. CDR3 DNA: TGTGCCAGCAGCTTAATCCCCAGGGACGAGCAGTACTTC.

The chain carries TRBV4-3 and TRBJ1-4, with TRBD1 matching over 7 bases. Germline lookup yields CDR1 LGHNA and CDR2 YSLEER. The CDR3 consists of 16 residues. Trimming removed 0 bases from V and 7 bases from J; junction bases left unmatched: 8. The CDR3 sequence is CASSQENRGIGEKLFF. The CDR3 DNA follows: TGCGCCAGCAGCCAAGAAAACAGGGGAATAGGTGAAAAACTGTTTTTT.

The gene calls are TRBV21-1 and TRBJ2-7; the tabulated D call, TRBD1, remains unverified against the DNA. TRBV21-1 is an annotated pseudogene. The CDR3 is 14 amino acids. The CDR3 reads CASSIAYRIYEQYV. The CDR3 coding sequence is TGTGCCAGCTCGATTGCATACAGGATCTACGAGCAGTACGTC.

This clone was seen a single time. V gene TRBV10-3 combines with J gene TRBJ2-1; TRBD2 aligns across 10 bases. The CDR3 has 15 amino acids. The V gene end was trimmed by 3 bases and the J gene end by 8 bases; junction bases not matched to a gene: 7. Germline V gives CDR1 ENHRY, CDR2 SYGVKD. CDR3 DNA: TGTGCCATCAGTGACCGTAGCGGGGGGCGGGATGAGCAGTTCTTC. It is translated as CAISDRSGGRDEQFF.

The V and J genes are TRBV19 and TRBJ1-1, with D possibly matching TRBD1 (5 bases). The germline gives CDR1 LNHDA, CDR2 SQIVND (reference sequence). With 6 bases removed from V and 3 bases from J, the gap between germline ends came to 23 bases. CDR3 length equals 17 residues. CDR3 sequence (DNA): TGTGCCAGTAGACCCCTCCGGACGAGGAGGGGTGACACTGAAGCTTTCTTT. Its translation is CASRPLRTRRGDTEAFF. The full variable domain, with the rest looked up from reference TRBV19 and TRBJ1-1, is DGGITQSPKYLFRKEGQNVTLSCEQNLNHDAMYWYRQDPGQGLRLIYYSQIVNDFQKGDIAEGYSVSREKKESFPLTVTSAQKNPTAFYLCASRPLRTRRGDTEAFFGQGTRLTVV.

The gene calls are TRBV27 and TRBJ2-3, with 9 bases fitting TRBD2. The CDR3 loop spans 14 amino acids. The junction had 6 bases not matched to a gene; V was cut back by 8 bases and J by 3 bases. Germline V lookup: CDR1 MNHEY, CDR2 SMNVEV (reference sequence). CDR3 sequence reads: CASALAGLTDTQYF. The DNA for the CDR3 is TGTGCCAGCGCCCTAGCGGGGTTGACAGATACGCAGTATTTT.

The V call is TRBV28, the J call TRBJ1-3, with unresolved D. This CDR3 has 13 amino acids. Germline loops: CDR1 MDHEN, CDR2 SYDVKM. Between the trimmed V and J ends, which lost 4 bases and 0 bases, there was a span of 4 bases. The chain's CDR3 is CASSWSSGNTIYF. For the CDR3, the DNA is TGTGCCAGCAGTTGGAGCTCTGGAAACACCATATATTTT.

The chain recombines TRBV19 with TRBJ2-2, with TRBD2 matching over 9 bases. In germline, CDR1 is LNHDA, CDR2 SQIVND (reference sequence). The V gene end was trimmed by 0 bases and the J gene end by 6 bases; junction bases not matched to a gene: 8. The CDR3 contains 17 residues. This chain's CDR3 is CASSIDAGLAMAGELFF. The CDR3 nucleotides read TGTGCCAGTAGTATAGACGCGGGACTAGCCATGGCCGGGGAGCTGTTTTTT.